This entry concerns a single TCR beta chain. These data come from a study of blood T cell repertoires in COVID-19. Study-level background: Material from acute and convalescent COVID-19 was sourced from the United States, Italy and Spain. From T cells, B-cell-depleted T cells, or PBMCs came the material, which was cDNA or gDNA.

Trimming took 3 bases from V and 6 from J, leaving 12 bases between them. The V gene's germline CDR1 is LNHDA and CDR2 SQIVND (reference sequence). CDR3 length: 14 amino acids. Clinical history as reported by participants underpinned cohort assignment. Original methodology: Estimation of nucleated cell counts relied on the amplification of reference gene primers. The repertoire was sequenced with immunoSEQ multiplex PCR; TCRdb's copy has only in-frame clones and lacks some. For V, J and clone size, that table is used; D and trimming come from the DNA. The sample consists of approximately 180,000 clones, approximately 85% of them appearing once.

The V call is TRBV19, the J call TRBJ1-5, with D maybe TRBD1 (5 bases). The clonotype comes from a man aged 40-55 years who had recovered from COVID-19. Material: PBMCs or T cells enriched from blood (not recorded which). The CDR3 DNA is TGTGCCAGTAGTATTTTCGGGGGGGGTCAGCCCCAGCATTTT. Protein sequence: CASSIFGGGQPQHF.